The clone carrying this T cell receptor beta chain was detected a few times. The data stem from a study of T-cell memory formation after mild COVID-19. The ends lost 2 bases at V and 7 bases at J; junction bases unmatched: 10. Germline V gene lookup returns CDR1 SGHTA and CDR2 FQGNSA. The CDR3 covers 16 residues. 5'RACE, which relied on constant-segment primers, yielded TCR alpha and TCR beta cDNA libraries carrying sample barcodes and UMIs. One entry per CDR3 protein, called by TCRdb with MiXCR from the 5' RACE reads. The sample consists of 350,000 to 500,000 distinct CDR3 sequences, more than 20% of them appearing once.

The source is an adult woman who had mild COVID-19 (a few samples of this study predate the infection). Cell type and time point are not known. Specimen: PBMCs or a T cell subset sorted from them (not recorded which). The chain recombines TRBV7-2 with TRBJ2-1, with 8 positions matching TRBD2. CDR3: CASSLHGAGARNEQFF. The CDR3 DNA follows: TGTGCCAGCAGCTTACACGGAGCGGGAGCTCGAAATGAGCAGTTCTTC.